The 5 T cell receptor beta chains below were found in one sample sequenced in a study of blood T cell repertoires in COVID-19. Some clones are missing from TCRdb's copy, which holds only in-frame ones; the method was immunoSEQ multiplex PCR. Seen here are 110,000 to 150,000 clones, more than 75% observed once, and the top ten hold around 5.5%. The specimen was PBMCs or T cells enriched from blood (not recorded which). The receptors derive from a woman aged 45-65 years who had recovered from COVID-19.

The V gene is TRBV6-5, the J gene TRBJ2-7; possible D gene TRBD2, 6 bases. Germline CDR1 reads MNHEY; CDR2 reads SVGAGI. Trimming cost V 1 base and J 5 bases, with 15 bases left between them. This CDR3 comprises 15 residues. This CDR3 is CASSYLIRAGNEQYF. In DNA, the CDR3 is TGTGCCAGCAGTTACTTGATTCGCGCGGGAAACGAGCAGTACTTC.

This chain's CDR3 is CASSRDRDQPQHF. CDR3 bases: TGCGCCAGCAGCCGGGACAGGGATCAGCCCCAGCATTTT. The chain combines TRBV5-1 with TRBJ1-5; 9 bases are shared with TRBD1. In germline, CDR1 is SGHRS, CDR2 YFSETQ. Germline trimming cut 4 bases from V and 5 bases from J; bases unmatched to any gene: 1. The CDR3 spans 13 residues.

The genes are TRBV10-3 and TRBJ1-3; 7 bases agree with TRBD1. CDR3 length: 15 residues. The V and J ends lost 7 bases and 0 bases, in that order; junction bases with no gene match: 6. CDR1 is ENHRY, CDR2 SYGVKD, per germline. The CDR3 spells CAITPGTDSGNTIYF. In nucleotides, the CDR3 is TGTGCCATCACCCCCGGGACAGACTCTGGAAACACCATATATTTT.

The chain recombines TRBV29-1 with TRBJ2-1; D is ambiguous. The germline V and J ends were trimmed by 0 bases and 8 bases, with 8 bases remaining between them. The germline V gene encodes CDR1 SQVTM and CDR2 ANQGSEA. CDR3 size: 12 residues. The CDR3 here is CSVEDGVDEQFF. Written as DNA, the CDR3 is TGCAGCGTTGAAGACGGAGTTGATGAGCAGTTCTTC.

This sequence joins TRBV5-8 and TRBJ2-1; possibly TRBD2 for D (6 bases). V was cut by 4 bases and J by 9 bases, with 14 bases left in between. This CDR3 has 13 residues. Looked up from germline, CDR1 is SGHTS and CDR2 is YDEGEE. The CDR3 region is CASSLAGSPEQFF. CDR3 coding DNA: TGTGCCAGCAGCCTCGCGGGGTCCCCTGAGCAGTTCTTC.